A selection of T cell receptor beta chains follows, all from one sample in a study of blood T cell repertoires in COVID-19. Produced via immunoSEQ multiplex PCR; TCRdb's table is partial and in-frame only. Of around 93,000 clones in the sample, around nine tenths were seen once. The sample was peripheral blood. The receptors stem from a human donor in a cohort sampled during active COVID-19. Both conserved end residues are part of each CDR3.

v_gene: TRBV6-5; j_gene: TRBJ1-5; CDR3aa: CASSSPGAGQPQHF
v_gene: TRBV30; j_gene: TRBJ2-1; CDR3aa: CAWTLGQGRNEQFF
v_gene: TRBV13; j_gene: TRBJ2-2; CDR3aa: CASSLGHEGELFF
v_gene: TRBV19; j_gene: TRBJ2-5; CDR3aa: CASRQGGETQYF
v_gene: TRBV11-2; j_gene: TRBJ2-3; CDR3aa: CASSLGTGTDTQYF
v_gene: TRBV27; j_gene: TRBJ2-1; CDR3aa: CASSLGTSGTNEQFF
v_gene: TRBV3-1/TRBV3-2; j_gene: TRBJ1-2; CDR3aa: CASSQDLAANYGYTF
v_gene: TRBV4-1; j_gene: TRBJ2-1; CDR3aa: CASSPYPRGRISYNEQFF
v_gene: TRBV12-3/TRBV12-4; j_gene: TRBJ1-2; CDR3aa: CASSLRDYGYTF
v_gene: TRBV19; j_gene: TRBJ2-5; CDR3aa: CASSRDWGTSGRNQETQYF
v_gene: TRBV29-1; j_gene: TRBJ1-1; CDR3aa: CSVVRGPGNTEAFF
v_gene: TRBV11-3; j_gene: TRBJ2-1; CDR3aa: CASSARADSYNEQFF
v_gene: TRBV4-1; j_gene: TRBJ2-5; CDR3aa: CASSQGAMGRGVQETQYF
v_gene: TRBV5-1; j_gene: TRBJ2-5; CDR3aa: CASSPQGQETQYF
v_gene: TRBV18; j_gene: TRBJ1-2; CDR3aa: CASSPTLPGQGPRFGYTF
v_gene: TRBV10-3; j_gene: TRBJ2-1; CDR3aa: CAIRFGAGGGNNEQFF
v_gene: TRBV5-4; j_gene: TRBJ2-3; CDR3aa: CASSLMGSTDTQYF
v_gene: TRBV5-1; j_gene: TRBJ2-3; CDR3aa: CASSLRTDPPDTQYF
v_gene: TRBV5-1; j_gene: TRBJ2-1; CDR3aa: CASSLGYLATGTGANNEQFF
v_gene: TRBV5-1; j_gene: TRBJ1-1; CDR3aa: CASSLVGEWVTEAFF
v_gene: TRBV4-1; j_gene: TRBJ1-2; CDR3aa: CASSQDSVVGYGYTF
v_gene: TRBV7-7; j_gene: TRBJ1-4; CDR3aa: CASSQGRATNEKLFF
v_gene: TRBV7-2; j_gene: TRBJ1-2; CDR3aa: CASSVAGTGLFGYTF
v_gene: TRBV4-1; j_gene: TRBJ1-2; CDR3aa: CASSPKRRGADYGYTF
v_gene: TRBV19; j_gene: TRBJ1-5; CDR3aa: CASSSQGGNQPQHF
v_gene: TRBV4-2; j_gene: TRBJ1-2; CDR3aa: CASSPMTASNYGYTF
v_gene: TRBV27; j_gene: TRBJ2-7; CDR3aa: CASSSRLAGVNYEQYF
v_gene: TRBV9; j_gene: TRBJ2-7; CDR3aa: CASSGPGDEQYF
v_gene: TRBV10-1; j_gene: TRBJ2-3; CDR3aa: CASSDSGVRTDTQYF
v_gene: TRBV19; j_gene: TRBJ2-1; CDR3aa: CASSTQRGSSYNEQFF
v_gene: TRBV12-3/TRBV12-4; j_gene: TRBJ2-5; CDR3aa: CASSSRDSNTQYF
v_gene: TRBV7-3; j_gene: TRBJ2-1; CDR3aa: CASSLIAGGLDEQFF
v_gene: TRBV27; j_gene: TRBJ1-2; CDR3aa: CASSTRTHGGGYGYTF
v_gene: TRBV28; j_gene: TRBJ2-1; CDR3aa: CASSLGLAGYYNEQFF
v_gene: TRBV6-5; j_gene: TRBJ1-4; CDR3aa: CASIRGLKSELFF
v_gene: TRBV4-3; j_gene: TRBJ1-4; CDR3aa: CASSRVGGSGEKLFF
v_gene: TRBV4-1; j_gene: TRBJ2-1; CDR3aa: CASSSGSGSYNEQFF
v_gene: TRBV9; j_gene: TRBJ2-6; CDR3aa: CASTWGQGASGANVLTF
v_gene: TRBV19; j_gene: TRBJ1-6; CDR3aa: CAGSAGTGGNSPLHF
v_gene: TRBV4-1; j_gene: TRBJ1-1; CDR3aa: CASSQQGQNTEAFF
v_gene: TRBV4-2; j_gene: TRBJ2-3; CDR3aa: CASSQGGLRTDTQYF
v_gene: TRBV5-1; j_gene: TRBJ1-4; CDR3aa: CASSTGDNPNEKLFF
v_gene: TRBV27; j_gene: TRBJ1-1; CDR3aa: CASSFWAGQSNTEAFF
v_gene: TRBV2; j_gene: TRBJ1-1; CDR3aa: CASSELDRGSEAFF
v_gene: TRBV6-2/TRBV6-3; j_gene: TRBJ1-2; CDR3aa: CASSPRGQAPGPMFGYGYTF
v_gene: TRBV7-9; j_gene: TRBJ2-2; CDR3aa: CASSPQGVTGELFF
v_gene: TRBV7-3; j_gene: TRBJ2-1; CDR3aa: CASSLGLREGGEQFF
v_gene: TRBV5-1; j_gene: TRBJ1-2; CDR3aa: CASSPGQADGYTF
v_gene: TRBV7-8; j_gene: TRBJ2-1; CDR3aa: CASSLQGYEQFF
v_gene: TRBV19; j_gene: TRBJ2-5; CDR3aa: CASGPGGAQTQYF